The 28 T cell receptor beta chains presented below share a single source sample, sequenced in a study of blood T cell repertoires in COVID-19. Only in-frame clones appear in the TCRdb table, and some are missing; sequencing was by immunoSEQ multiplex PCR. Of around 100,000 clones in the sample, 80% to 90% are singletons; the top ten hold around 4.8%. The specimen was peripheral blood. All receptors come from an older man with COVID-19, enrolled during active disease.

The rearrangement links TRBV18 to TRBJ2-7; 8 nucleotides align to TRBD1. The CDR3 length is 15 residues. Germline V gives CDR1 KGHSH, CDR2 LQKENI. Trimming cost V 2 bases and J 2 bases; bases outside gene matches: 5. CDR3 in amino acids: CASSPETGDPYEQYF. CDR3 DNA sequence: TGTGCCAGCTCACCAGAGACAGGGGATCCCTACGAGCAGTACTTC. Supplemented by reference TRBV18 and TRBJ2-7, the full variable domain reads NAGVMQNPRHLVRRRGQEARLRCSPMKGHSHVYWYRQLPEEGLKFMVYLQKENIIDESGMPKERFSAEFPKEGPSILRIQQVVRGDSAAYFCASSPETGDPYEQYFGPGTRLTVT.

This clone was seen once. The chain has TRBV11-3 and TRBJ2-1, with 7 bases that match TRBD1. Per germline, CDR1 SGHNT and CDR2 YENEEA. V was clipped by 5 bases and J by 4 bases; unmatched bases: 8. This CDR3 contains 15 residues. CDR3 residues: CASSPNDRDYNEQFF. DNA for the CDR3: TGTGCCAGCAGCCCTAATGACAGGGATTACAATGAGCAGTTCTTC.

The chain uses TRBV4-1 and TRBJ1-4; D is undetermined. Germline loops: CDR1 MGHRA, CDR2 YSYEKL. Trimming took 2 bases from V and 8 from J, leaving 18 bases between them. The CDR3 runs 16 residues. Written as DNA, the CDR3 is TGCGCCAGCAGCCAATTCGGCTTGAGGGAGGAAGAAAAACTGTTTTTT. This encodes CASSQFGLREEEKLFF.

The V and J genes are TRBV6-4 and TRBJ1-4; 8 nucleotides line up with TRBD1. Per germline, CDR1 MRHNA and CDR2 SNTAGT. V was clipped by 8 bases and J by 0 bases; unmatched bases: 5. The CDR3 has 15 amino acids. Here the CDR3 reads CASATGAPTNEKLFF. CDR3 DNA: TGTGCCAGCGCGACAGGGGCGCCAACTAATGAAAAACTGTTTTTT.

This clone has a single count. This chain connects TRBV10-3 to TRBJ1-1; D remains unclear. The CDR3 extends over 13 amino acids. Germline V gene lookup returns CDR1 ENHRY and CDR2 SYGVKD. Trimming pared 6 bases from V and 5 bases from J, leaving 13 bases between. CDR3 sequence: CAIRSTSGTEAFF. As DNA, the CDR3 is TGTGCCATCAGGTCGACAAGTGGGACTGAAGCTTTCTTT.

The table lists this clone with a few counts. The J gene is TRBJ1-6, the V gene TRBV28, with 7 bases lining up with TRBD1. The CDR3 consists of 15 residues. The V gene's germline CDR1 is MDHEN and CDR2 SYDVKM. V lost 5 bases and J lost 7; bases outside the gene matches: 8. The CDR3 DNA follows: TGTGCCAGCAGTGGTACAGGGGCCGGCAATTCACCCCTCCACTTT. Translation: CASSGTGAGNSPLHF.

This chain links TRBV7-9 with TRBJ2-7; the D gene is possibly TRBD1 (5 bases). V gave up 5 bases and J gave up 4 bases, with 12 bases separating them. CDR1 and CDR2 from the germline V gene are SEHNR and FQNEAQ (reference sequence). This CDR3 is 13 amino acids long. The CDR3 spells CASSLTAGYEQYF. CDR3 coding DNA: TGTGCCAGCAGCCTGACAGCAGGTTACGAGCAGTACTTC. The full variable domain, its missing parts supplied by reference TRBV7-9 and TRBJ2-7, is DTGVSQNPRHKITKRGQNVTFRCDPISEHNRLYWYRQTLGQGPEFLTYFQNEAQLEKSRLLSDRFSAERPKGSFSTLEIQRTEQGDSAMYLCASSLTAGYEQYFGPGTRLTVT.

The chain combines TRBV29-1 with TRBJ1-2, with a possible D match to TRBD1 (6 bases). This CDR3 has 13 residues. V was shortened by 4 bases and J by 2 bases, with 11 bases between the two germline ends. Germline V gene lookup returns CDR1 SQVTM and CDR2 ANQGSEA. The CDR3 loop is CSVVGDRNYGYTF. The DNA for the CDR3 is TGCAGCGTTGTCGGCGACAGGAACTATGGCTACACCTTC. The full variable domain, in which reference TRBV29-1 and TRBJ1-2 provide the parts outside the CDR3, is SAVISQKPSRDICQRGTSLTIQCQVDSQVTMMFWYRQQPGQSLTLIATANQGSEATYESGFVIDKFPISRPNLTFSTLTVSNMSPEDSSIYLCSVVGDRNYGYTFGSGTRLTVV.

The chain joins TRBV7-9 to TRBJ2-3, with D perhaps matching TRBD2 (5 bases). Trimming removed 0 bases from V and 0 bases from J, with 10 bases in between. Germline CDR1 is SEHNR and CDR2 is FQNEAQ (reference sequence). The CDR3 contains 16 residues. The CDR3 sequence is CASSLALATSTDTQYF. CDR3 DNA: TGTGCCAGCAGCTTAGCCTTAGCGACTAGCACAGATACGCAGTATTTT.

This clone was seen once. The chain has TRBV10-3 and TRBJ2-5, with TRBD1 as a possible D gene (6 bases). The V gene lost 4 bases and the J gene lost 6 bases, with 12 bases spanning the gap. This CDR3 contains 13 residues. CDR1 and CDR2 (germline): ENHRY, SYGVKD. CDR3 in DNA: TGTGCCATCAGTGCCCAGGGGCCGAAGACCCAGTACTTC. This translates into CAISAQGPKTQYF.

CDR3 nucleotide sequence: TGTGCCAGCAGGGGGGGGACAGGGGTGTACAATGAGCAGTTCTTC. This sequence encodes CASRGGTGVYNEQFF. The chain is built from TRBV6-5 and TRBJ2-1, with 10 bases matching TRBD1. V was clipped by 6 bases and J by 4 bases; unmatched bases: 6. Germline values: CDR1 MNHEY, CDR2 SVGAGI. This CDR3 spans 15 amino acids.

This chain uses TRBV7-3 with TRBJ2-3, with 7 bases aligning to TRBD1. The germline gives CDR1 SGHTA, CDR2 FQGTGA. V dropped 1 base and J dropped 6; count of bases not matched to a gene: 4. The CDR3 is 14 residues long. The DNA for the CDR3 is TGTGCCAGCAGCTTAATAGGGGGCCGGGATACGCAGTATTTT. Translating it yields CASSLIGGRDTQYF.

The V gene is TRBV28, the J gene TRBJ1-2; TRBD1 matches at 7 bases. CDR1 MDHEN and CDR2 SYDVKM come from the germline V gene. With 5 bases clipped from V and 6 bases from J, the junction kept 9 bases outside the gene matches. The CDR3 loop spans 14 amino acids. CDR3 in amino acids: CASSTTGTVNGYTF. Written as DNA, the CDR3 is TGTGCCAGCAGTACAACCGGGACAGTAAATGGCTACACCTTC.

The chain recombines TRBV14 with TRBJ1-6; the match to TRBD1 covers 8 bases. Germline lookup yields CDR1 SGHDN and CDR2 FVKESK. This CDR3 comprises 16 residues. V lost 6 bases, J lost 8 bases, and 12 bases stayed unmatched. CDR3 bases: TGTGCCAGCAGGCAGACAGGGGCCGGGGGGTATTCACCCCTCCACTTT. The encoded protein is CASRQTGAGGYSPLHF. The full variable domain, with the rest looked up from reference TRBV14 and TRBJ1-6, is EAGVTQFPSHSVIEKGQTVTLRCDPISGHDNLYWYRRVMGKEIKFLLHFVKESKQDESGMPNNRFLAERTGGTYSTLKVQPAELEDSGVYFCASRQTGAGGYSPLHFGNGTRLTVT.

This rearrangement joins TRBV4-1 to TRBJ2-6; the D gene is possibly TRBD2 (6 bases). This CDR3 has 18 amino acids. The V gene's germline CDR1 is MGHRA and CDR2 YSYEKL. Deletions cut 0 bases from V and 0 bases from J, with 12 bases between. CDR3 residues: CASSQDRDSNSGANVLTF. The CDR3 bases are TGCGCCAGCAGCCAAGACCGGGACTCTAACTCTGGGGCCAACGTCCTGACTTTC.

The CDR3 here is CSVGDRVNEQFF. In nucleotides, the CDR3 is TGCAGCGTTGGGGACAGGGTCAATGAGCAGTTCTTC. The V gene is TRBV29-1, the J gene TRBJ2-1; TRBD1 matches at 9 bases. Per the germline V gene, CDR1 is SQVTM and CDR2 is ANQGSEA. With V trimmed by 4 bases and J by 6 bases, 1 base remained unmatched. The CDR3 contains 12 residues.

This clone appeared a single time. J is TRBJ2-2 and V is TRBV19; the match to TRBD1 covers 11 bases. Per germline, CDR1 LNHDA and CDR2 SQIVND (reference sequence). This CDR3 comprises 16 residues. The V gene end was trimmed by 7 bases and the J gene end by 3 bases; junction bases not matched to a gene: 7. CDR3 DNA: TGTGCCAGTACACGGACAGGGGGCGGGGACACCGGGGAGCTGTTTTTT. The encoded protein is CASTRTGGGDTGELFF.

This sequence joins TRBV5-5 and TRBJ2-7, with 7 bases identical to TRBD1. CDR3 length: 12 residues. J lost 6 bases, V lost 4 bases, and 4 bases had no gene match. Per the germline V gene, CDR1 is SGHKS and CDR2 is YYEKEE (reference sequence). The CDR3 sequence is CASSLQGLEQYF. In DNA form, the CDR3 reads TGTGCCAGCAGCCTACAGGGGCTCGAGCAGTACTTC.

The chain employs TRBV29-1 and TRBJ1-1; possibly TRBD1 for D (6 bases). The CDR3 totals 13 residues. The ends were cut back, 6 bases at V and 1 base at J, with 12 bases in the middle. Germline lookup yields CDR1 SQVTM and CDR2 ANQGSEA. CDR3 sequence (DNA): TGCAGCGTCCAACAGGGCGGGAACACTGAAGCTTTCTTT. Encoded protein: CSVQQGGNTEAFF.

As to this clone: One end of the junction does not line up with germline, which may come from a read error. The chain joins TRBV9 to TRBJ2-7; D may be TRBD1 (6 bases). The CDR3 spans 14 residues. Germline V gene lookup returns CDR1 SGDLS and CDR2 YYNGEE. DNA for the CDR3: TGTGCCAGCAGCACAACAGGGTTACCCTACGAGCAGTATTTC. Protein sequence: CASSTTGLPYEQYF. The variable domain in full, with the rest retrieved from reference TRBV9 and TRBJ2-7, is DSGVTQTPKHLITATGQRVTLRCSPRSGDLSVYWYQQSLDQGLQFLIQYYNGEERAKGNILERFSAQQFPDLHSELNLSSLELGDSALYFCASSTTGLPYEQYFGPGTRLTVT.

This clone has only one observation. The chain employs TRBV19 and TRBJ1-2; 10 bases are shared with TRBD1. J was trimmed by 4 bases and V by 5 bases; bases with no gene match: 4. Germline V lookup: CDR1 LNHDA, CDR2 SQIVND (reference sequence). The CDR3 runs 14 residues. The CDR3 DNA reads TGTGCCAGTAGTGAAAGACAGGGGGCCTATGGCTACACCTTC. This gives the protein CASSERQGAYGYTF.

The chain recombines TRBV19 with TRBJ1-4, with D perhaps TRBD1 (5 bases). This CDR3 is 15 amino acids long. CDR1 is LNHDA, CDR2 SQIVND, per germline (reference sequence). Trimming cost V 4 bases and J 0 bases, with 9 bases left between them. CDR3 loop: CASSNSGATNEKLFF. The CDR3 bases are TGTGCCAGTAGTAATTCGGGGGCAACTAATGAAAAACTGTTTTTT. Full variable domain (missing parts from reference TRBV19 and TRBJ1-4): DGGITQSPKYLFRKEGQNVTLSCEQNLNHDAMYWYRQDPGQGLRLIYYSQIVNDFQKGDIAEGYSVSREKKESFPLTVTSAQKNPTAFYLCASSNSGATNEKLFFGSGTQLSVL.

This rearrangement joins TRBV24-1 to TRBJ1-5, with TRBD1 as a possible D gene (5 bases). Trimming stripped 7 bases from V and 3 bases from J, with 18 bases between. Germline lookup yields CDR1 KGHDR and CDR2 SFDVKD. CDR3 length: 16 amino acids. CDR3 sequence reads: CATSPGEGLNNQPQHF. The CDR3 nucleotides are TGTGCCACCAGCCCTGGGGAGGGGCTGAACAATCAGCCCCAGCATTTT.

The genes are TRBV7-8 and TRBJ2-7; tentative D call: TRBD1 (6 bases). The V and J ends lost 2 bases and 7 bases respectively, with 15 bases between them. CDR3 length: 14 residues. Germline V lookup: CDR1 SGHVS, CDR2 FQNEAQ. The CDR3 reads CASSLMDSLGEQYF. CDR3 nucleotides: TGTGCCAGCAGCTTAATGGACAGTCTTGGGGAGCAGTACTTC.

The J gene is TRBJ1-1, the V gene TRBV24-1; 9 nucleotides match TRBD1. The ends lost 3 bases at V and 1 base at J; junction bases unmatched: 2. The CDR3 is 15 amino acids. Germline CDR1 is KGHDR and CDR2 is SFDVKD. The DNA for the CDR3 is TGTGCCACCAGTGATAAGGGACAGGGGAACACTGAAGCTTTCTTT. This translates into CATSDKGQGNTEAFF.

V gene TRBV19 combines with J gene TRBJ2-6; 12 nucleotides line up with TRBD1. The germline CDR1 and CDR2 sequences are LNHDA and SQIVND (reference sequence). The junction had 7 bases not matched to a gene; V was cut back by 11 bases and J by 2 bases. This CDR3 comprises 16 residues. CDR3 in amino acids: CASGDRGRAGANVLTF. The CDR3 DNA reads TGTGCCTCAGGGGACAGGGGGCGCGCTGGGGCCAACGTCCTGACTTTC.

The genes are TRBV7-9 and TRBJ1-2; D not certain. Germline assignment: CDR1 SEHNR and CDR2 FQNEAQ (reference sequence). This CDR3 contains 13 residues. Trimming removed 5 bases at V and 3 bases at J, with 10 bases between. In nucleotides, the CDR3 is TGTGCCAGCAGCAACTTTTCTCACTATGGCTACACCTTC. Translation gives CASSNFSHYGYTF.

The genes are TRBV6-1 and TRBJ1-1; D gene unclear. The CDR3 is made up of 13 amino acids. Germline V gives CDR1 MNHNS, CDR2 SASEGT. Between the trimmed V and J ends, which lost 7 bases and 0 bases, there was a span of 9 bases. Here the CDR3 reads CASTEALNTEAFF. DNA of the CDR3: TGTGCCAGCACGGAGGCCTTGAACACTGAAGCTTTCTTT.